This T cell receptor (beta chain) emerged from a study of response to subunit inactivated influenza vaccine. General study results and limits: Authors suggested few new T cells are recruited by each seasonal influenza vaccination.

Concerning this clonotype: Its antigen is undetermined.

With V trimmed by 6 bases and J by 6 bases, 5 bases remained unmatched. From germline, CDR1 is MNHNS and CDR2 SASEGT. This CDR3 is built from 15 residues. TCRdb reprocessed the RT-PCR reads with MiXCR, giving one entry per CDR3 protein. The sample lists approximately 680,000 distinct CDR3 sequences; approximately 15% were seen once. The starting material was PBMCs from blood, obtained 11 to 12 days after vaccination. V usage is TRBV6-1 and J usage is TRBJ2-3, with 14 positions matching TRBD2. The receptor was isolated from a man aged 50-59 years who received an inactivated influenza vaccine. The CDR3 DNA reads TGTGCCAGCAGCCCCTGGACTAGCGGGGGGGATACGCAGTATTTT. Protein: CASSPWTSGGDTQYF.